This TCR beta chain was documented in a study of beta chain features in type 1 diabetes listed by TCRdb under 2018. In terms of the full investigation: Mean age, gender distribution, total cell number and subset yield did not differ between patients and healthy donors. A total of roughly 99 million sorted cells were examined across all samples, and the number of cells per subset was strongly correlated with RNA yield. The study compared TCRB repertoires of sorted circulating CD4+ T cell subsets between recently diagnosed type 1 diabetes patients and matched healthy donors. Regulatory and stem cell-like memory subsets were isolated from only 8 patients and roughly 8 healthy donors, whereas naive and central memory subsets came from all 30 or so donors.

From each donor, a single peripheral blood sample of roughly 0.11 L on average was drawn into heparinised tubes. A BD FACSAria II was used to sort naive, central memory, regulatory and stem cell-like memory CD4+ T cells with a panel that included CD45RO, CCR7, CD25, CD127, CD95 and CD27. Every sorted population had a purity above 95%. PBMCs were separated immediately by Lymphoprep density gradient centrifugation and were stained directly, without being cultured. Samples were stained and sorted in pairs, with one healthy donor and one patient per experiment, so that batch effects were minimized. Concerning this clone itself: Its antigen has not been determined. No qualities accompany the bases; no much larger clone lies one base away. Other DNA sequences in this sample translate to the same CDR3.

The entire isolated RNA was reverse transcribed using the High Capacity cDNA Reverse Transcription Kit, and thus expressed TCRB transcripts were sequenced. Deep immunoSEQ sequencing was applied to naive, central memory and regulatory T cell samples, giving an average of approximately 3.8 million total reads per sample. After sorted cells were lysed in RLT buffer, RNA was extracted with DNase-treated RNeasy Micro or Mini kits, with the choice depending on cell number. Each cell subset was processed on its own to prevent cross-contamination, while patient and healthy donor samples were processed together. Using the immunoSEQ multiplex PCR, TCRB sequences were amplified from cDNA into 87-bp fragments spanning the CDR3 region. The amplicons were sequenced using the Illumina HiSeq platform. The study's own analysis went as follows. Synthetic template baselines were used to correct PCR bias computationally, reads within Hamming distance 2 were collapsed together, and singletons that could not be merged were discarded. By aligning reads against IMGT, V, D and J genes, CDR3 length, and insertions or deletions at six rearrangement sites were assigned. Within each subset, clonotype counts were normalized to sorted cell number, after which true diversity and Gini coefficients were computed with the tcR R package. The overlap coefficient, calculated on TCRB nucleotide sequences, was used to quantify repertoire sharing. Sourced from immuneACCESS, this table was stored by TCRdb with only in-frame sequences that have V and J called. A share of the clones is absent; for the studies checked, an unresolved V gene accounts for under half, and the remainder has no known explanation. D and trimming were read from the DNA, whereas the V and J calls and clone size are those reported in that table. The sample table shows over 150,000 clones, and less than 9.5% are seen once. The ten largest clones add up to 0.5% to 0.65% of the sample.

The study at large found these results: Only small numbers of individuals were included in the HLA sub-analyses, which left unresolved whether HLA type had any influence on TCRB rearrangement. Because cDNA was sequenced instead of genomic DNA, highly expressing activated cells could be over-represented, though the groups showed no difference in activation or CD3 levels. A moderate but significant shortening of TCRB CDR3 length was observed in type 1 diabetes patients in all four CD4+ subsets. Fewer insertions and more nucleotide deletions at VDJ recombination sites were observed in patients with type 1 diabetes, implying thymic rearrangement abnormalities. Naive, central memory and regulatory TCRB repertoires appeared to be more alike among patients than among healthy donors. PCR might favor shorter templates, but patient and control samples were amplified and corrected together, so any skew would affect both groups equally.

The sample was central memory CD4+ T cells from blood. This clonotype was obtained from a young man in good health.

The nucleotide sequence is given as TGTGCCAGCAGTCGCGGCAGTAACACTGAAGCTTTCTTT. The encoded protein is CASSRGSNTEAFF. In this chain, TRBV25-1 is recombined with TRBJ1-1, with no D gene named confidently. The V and J ends are trimmed by 5 bases and 2 bases, leaving 9 bases between them. The CDR3 sequence holds 13 residues, the cysteine and phenylalanine included. The only DNA kept is the CDR3, 39 bases in frame from the first base. The germline V gene encodes CDR1 MGHDK and CDR2 SYGVNS.